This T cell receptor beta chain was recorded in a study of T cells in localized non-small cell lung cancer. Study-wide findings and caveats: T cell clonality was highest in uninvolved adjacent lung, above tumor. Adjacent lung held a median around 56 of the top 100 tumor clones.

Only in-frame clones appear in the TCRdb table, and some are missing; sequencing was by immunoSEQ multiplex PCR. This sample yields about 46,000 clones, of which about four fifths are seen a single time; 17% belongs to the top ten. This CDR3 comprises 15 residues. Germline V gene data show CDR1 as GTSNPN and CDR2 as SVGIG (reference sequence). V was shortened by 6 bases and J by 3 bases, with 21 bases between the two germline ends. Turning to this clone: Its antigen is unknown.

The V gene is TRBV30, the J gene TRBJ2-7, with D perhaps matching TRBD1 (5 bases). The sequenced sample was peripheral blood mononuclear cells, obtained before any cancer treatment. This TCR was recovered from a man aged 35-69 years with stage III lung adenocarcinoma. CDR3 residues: CACYDRKKNFYEQYF. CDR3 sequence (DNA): TGTGCCTGTTATGACAGAAAGAAGAATTTCTACGAGCAGTACTTC.